This T cell receptor (beta chain) originates from a study of CD8 T cells in ankylosing spondylitis. V shed 0 bases and J shed 3 bases, with 11 bases lying between them. CDR3 length: 16 residues. This clonotype was counted ten times or more. TCRdb recomputed calls from the 5' RACE reads with MiXCR, one row per CDR3 protein. The sample holds under 250,000 distinct CDR3 sequences, 8% to 10% seen once. The source is a female donor with ankylosing spondylitis or in good health (not recorded which). Input material: blood, either unsorted or a sorted T cell fraction (not recorded which). J is TRBJ1-4 and V is TRBV12-3 or TRBV12-4; no clear D. The CDR3 DNA is TGTGCCAGCAGTTTAGCGCCGGGGTCGGCTAATGAAAAACTGTTTTTT. As protein: CASSLAPGSANEKLFF.